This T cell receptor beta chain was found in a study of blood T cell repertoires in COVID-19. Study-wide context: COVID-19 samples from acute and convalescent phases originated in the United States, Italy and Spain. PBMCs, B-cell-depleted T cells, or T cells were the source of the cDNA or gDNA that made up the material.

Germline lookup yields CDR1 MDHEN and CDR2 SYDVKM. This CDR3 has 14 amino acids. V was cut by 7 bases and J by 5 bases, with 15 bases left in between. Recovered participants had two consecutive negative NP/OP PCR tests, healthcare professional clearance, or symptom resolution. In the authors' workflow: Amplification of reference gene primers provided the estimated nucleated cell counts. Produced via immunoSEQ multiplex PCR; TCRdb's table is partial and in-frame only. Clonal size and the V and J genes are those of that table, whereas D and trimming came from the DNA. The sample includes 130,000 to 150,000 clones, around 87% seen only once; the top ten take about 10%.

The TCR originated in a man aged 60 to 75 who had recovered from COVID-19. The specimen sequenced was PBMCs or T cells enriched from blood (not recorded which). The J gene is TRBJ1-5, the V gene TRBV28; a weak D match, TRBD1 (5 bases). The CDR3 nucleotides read TGTGCCAGCACCCCCGGGACTGAGGATCAGCCCCAGCATTTT. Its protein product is CASTPGTEDQPQHF.